This TCR beta chain appears in the sequencing data of a study of blood T cell repertoires in COVID-19. The overall study: Spain, Italy and the United States supplied samples that represented acute and convalescent COVID-19.

The CDR3 spans 14 residues. Germline CDR1 is SNHLY and CDR2 is FYNNEI. Trimming cost V 1 base and J 1 base, with 7 bases left between them. The method was immunoSEQ multiplex PCR; TCRdb's version includes in-frame clones alone and lacks a portion of them. Here the sample spans roughly 700,000 clones, more than 80% being singletons. The J gene is TRBJ1-1, the V gene TRBV2, with D uncertain. The sequenced sample was peripheral blood. This clonotype was obtained from a woman between 18 and 30 years old with acute or convalescent COVID-19. CDR3 DNA sequence: TGTGCCAGCAGTGAAGGCGTGTGGAACACTGAAGCTTTCTTT. Translation gives CASSEGVWNTEAFF.